This TCR beta chain was profiled in a study of long-term antiretroviral therapy in people with HIV. Findings and limits, study-wide: CDR3 length ranges were narrower in HIV repertoires than in controls.

This clone was counted between two and nine times. Its specificity is unknown. Germline CDR1 LNHDA, CDR2 SQIVND (reference sequence). The V and J ends lost 3 bases and 1 base respectively, with 3 bases between them. The CDR3 loop spans 13 amino acids. Runs used v3.0 of the immunoSEQ assay and were done at survey level. The data were produced by immunoSEQ multiplex PCR, yet TCRdb's version contains in-frame clones alone and is incomplete. This table has 7,700 or so clones, 65% to 85% appearing once. This sample comprised unsorted PBMCs, obtained roughly 2.5 years before starting antiretroviral therapy. The chain carries TRBV19 and TRBJ2-2; no reliable D call. This TCR came from a man aged 40-49 years with HIV. In DNA, the CDR3 is TGTGCCAGTAGTATTGTGAACACCGGGGAGCTGTTTTTT. This gives the protein CASSIVNTGELFF.